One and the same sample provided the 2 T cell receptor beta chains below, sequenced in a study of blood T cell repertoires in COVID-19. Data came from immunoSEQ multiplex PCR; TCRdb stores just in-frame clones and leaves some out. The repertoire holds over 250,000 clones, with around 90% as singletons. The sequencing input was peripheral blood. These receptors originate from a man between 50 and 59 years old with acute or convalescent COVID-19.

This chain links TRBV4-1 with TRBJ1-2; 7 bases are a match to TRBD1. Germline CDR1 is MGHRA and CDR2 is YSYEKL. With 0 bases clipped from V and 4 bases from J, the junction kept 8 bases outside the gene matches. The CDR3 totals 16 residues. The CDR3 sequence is CASSQDIRGQTYGYTF. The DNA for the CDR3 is TGCGCCAGCAGCCAAGATATCAGGGGACAGACCTATGGCTACACCTTC.

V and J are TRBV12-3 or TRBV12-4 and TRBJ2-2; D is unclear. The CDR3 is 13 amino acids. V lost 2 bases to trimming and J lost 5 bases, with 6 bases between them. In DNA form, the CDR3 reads TGTGCCAGCAGTTTAATCCGTACCGGGGAGCTGTTTTTT. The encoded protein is CASSLIRTGELFF.